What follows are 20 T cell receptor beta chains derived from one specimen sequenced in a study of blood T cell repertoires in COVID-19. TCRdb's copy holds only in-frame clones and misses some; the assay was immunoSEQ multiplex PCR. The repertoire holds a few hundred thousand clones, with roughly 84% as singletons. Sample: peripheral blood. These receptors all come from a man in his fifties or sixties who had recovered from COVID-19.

CDR3 region: CASSENGASGPYEQYF. The CDR3 region has the DNA TGCGCCAGCAGTGAGAACGGAGCTAGCGGACCCTACGAGCAGTACTTC. J is TRBJ2-7 and V is TRBV10-2, with 7 nucleotides matching TRBD2. Germline V gene lookup returns CDR1 WSHSY and CDR2 SAAADI. The J segment lost 2 bases and the V segment lost 2 bases, leaving 9 bases of the junction unmatched. The CDR3 is 16 amino acids.

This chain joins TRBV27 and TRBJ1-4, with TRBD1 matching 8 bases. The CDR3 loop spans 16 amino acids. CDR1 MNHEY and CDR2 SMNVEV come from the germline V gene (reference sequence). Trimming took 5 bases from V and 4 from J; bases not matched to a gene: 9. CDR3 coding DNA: TGTGCCAGCAGTCCCCGTCACAGGGGGGTTAATGAAAAACTGTTTTTT. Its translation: CASSPRHRGVNEKLFF.

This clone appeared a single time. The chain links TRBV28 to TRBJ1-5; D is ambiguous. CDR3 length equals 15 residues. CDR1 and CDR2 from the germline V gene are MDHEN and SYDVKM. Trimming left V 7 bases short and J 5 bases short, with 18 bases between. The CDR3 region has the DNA TGTGCCAGCAATACTCGACGGAAACAGTATCAGCCCCAGCATTTT. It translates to CASNTRRKQYQPQHF.

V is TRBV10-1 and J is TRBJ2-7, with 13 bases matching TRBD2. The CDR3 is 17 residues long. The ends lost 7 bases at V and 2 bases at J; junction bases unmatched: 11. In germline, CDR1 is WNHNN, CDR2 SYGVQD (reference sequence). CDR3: CASKTGLAGLPTYEQYF. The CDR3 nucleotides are TGCGCCAGCAAAACGGGACTAGCGGGACTTCCGACCTACGAGCAGTACTTC.

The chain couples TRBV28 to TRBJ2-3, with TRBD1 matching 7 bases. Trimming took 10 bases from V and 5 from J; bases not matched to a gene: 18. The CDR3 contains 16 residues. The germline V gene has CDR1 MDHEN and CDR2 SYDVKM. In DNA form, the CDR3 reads TGTGCCACCACTATAGGGGGCGGGTGGTCACAAGATACGCAGTATTTT. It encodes CATTIGGGWSQDTQYF.

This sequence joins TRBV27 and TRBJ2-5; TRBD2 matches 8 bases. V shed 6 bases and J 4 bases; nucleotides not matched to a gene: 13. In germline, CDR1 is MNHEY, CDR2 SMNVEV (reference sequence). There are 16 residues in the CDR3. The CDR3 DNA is TGTGCCAGCAGCGCTCTAGGCGGGACTAGGGGAGAGACCCAGTACTTC. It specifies CASSALGGTRGETQYF.

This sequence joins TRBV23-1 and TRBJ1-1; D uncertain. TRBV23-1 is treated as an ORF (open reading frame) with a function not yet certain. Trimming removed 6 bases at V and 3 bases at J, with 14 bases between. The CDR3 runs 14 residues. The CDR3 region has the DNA TGCGCCAGCAGACCCCCCCTCAGGTACACTGAAGCTTTCTTT. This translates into CASRPPLRYTEAFF.

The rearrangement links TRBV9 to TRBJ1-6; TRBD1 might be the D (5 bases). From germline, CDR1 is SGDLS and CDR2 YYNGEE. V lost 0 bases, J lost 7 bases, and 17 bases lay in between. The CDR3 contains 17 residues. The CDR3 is CASSVDRSPGRNSPLHF. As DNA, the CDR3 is TGTGCCAGCAGCGTAGACAGGAGCCCCGGGAGGAATTCACCCCTCCACTTT.

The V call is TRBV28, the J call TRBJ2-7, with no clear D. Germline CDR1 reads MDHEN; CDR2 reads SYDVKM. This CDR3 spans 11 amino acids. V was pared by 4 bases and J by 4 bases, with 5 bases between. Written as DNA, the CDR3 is TGTGCCAGCAGTTACTCTTACGAGCAGTACTTC. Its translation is CASSYSYEQYF. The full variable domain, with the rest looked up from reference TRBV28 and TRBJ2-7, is DVKVTQSSRYLVKRTGEKVFLECVQDMDHENMFWYRQDPGLGLRLIYFSYDVKMKEKGDIPEGYSVSREKKERFSLILESASTNQTSMYLCASSYSYEQYFGPGTRLTVT.

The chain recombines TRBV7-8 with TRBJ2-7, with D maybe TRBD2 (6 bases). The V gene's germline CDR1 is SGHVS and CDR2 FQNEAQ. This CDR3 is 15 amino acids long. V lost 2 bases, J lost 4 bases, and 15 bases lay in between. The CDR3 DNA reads TGTGCCAGCAGCTTAAAAGGCAGGGCGGGATACGAGCAGTACTTC. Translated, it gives CASSLKGRAGYEQYF.

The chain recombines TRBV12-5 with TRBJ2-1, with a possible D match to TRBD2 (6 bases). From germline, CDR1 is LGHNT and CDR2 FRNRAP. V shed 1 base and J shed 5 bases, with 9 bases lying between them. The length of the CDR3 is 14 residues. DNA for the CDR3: TGTGCTAGTGGTTTGGGGGGACTCAACAATGAGCAGTTCTTC. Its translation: CASGLGGLNNEQFF.

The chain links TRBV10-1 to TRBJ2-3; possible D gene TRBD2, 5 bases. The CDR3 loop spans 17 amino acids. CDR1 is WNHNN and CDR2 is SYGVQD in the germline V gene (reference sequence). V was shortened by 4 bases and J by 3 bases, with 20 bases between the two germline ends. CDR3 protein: CASSGRGPGGRTDTQYF. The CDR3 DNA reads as TGCGCCAGCAGTGGGAGAGGGCCAGGAGGACGGACAGATACGCAGTATTTT.

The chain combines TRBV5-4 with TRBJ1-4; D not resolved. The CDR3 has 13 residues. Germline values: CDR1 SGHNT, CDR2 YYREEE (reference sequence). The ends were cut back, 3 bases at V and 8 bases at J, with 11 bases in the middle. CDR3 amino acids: CASSSAPREKLFF. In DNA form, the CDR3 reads TGTGCCAGCAGCTCGGCCCCCAGGGAAAAACTGTTTTTT.

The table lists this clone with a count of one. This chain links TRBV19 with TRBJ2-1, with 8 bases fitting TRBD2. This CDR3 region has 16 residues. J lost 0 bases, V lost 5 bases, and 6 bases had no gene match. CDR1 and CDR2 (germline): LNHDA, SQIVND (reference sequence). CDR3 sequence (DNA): TGTGCCAGTAGTTTACTAGCGGAGAGCTCCTACAATGAGCAGTTCTTC. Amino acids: CASSLLAESSYNEQFF.

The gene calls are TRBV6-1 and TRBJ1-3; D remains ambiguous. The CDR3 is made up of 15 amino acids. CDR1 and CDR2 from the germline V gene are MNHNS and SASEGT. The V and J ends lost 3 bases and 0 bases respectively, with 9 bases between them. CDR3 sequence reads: CASSDKRSSGNTIYF. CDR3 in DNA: TGTGCCAGCAGTGATAAAAGGAGCTCTGGAAACACCATATATTTT.

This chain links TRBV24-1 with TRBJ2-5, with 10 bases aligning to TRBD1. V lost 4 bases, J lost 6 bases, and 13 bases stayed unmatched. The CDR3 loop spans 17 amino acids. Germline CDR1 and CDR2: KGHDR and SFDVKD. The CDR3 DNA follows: TGTGCCACCAGTGAGTTGGTTCCGGGACAGGGGCGACAGACCCAGTACTTC. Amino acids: CATSELVPGQGRQTQYF.

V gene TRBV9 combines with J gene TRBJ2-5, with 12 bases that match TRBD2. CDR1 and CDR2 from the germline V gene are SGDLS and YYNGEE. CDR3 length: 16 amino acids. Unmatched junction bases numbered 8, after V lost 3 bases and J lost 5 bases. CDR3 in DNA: TGTGCCAGCAGCGGGTCTAGCGGGAGGGCCCCCGAGACCCAGTACTTC. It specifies CASSGSSGRAPETQYF.

CDR3 amino acids: CASSSDGTGGAEQYF. The CDR3 bases are TGTGCCAGCAGCTCTGACGGGACAGGGGGCGCCGAGCAGTACTTC. The chain couples TRBV7-9 to TRBJ2-7; TRBD1 aligns across 12 bases. The CDR3 runs to 15 residues. Germline trimming cut 4 bases from V and 6 bases from J; bases unmatched to any gene: 7. From germline, CDR1 is SEHNR and CDR2 FQNEAQ (reference sequence). The full variable domain, rest sourced from reference TRBV7-9 and TRBJ2-7, is DTGVSQNPRHKITKRGQNVTFRCDPISEHNRLYWYRQTLGQGPEFLTYFQNEAQLEKSRLLSDRFSAERPKGSFSTLEIQRTEQGDSAMYLCASSSDGTGGAEQYFGPGTRLTVT.

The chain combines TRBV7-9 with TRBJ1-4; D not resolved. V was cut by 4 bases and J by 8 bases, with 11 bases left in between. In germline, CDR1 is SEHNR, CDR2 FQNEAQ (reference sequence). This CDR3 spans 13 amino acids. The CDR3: CASSSLFAEKLFF. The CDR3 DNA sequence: TGTGCCAGCAGCTCCCTATTTGCCGAAAAACTGTTTTTT.

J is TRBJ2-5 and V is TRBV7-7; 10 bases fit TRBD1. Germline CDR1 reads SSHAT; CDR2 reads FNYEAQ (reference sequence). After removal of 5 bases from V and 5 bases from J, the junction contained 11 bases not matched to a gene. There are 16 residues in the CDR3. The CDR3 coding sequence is TGTGCCAGCAGCGTCCAGACAGGGGGCAGGGAGGAGACCCAGTACTTC. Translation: CASSVQTGGREETQYF.